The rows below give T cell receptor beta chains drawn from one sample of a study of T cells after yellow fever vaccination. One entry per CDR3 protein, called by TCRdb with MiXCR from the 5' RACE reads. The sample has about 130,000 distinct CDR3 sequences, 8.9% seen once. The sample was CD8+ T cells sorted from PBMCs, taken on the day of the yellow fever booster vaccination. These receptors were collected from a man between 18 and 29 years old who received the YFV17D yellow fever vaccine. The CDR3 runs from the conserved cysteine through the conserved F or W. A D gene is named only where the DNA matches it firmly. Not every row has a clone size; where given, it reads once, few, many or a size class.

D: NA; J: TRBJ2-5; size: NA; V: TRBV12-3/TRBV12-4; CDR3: CASSPQIQETQYF; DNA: TGTGCCAGCAGCCCACAGATCCAAGAGACCCAGTACTTC
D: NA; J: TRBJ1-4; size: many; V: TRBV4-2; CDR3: CASSQERRGGSEKLFF; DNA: TGTGCCAGCAGCCAAGAAAGGAGAGGGGGGTCTGAAAAACTGTTTTTT
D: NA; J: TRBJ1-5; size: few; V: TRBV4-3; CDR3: CASSQGKGGKQPQHF; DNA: TGCGCCAGCAGCCAAGGGAAAGGGGGGAAACAGCCCCAGCATTTT
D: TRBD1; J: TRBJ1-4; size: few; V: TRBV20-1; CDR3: CSARDWAGTGEKLFF; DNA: TGCAGTGCTAGAGATTGGGCCGGGACAGGTGAAAAACTGTTTTTT
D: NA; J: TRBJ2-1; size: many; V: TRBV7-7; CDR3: CASSLDGVDEQFF; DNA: TGTGCCAGCAGCTTAGACGGGGTGGATGAGCAGTTCTTC
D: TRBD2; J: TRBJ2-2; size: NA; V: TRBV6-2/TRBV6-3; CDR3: CASSGLAGLGELFF; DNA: TGTGCCAGCAGCGGACTAGCGGGGCTCGGGGAGCTGTTTTTT
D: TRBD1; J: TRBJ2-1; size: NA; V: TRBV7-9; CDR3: CASSPDRGSYYNEQFF; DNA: TGTGCCAGCAGCCCCGACAGGGGCTCGTATTACAATGAGCAGTTCTTC
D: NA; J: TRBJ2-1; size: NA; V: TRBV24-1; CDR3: CATSDPDRGYEQFF; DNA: TGTGCCACCAGTGATCCGGATCGGGGATATGAGCAGTTCTTC
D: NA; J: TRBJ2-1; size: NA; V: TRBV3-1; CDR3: CASSQGLGGYEQFF; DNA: TGTGCCAGCAGCCAAGGACTAGGAGGGTATGAGCAGTTCTTC
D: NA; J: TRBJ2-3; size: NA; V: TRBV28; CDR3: CASRGSDTQYF; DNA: TGTGCCAGCAGAGGGTCGGATACGCAGTATTTT
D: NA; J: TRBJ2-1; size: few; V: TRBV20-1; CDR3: CSAATGEHYNEQFF; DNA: TGCAGTGCTGCCACCGGGGAGCACTACAATGAGCAGTTCTTC
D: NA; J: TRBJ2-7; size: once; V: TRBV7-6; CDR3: CASSLEDYEQYF; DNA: TGTGCCAGCAGCTTGGAAGACTACGAGCAGTACTTC
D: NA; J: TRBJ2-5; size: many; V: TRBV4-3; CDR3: CASSQDWAEGRETQYF; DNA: TGCGCCAGCAGCCAAGATTGGGCCGAGGGAAGGGAGACCCAGTACTTC
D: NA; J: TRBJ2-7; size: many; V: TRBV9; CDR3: CASSVKAGAGEQYF; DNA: TGTGCCAGCAGCGTAAAGGCGGGGGCGGGTGAGCAGTACTTC
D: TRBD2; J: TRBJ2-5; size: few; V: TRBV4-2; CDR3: CASSNGLAEQETQYF; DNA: TGTGCCAGCAGCAACGGACTAGCGGAACAAGAGACCCAGTACTTC
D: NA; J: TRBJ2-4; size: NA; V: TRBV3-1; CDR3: CASSPRLGIQYF; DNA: TGTGCCAGCAGCCCGAGACTGGGGATTCAGTACTTC
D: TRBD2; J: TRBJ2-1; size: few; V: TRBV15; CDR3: CATTAGTSGGAVYNEQFF; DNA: TGTGCCACCACTGCCGGGACTAGCGGGGGGGCCGTTTACAATGAGCAGTTCTTC
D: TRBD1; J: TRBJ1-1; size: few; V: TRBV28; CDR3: CASSGMDRVGTEAFF; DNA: TGTGCCAGCAGTGGGATGGACAGGGTGGGCACTGAAGCTTTCTTT